This TCR beta chain originates from a study of blood T cell repertoires in COVID-19. The germline CDR1 and CDR2 sequences are LGHDT and YNNKEL (reference sequence). The CDR3 is made up of 12 amino acids. Trimming left V 4 bases short and J 11 bases short, with 11 bases between. Method: immunoSEQ multiplex PCR; TCRdb's copy keeps in-frame clones and lacks some. This table has over 300,000 clones, roughly 85% appearing once. V gene TRBV3-1 (or the pseudogene TRBV3-2) combines with J gene TRBJ1-4; D unresolved. Input material: peripheral blood. The TCR originated in a human donor in a cohort sampled during active COVID-19. As DNA, the CDR3 is TGTGCCAGCAGCCCAACGCCTAATAAACTGTTTTTT. This codes for CASSPTPNKLFF.